This TCR beta chain was captured in a study of T cells after yellow fever vaccination. The CDR3 loop spans 13 amino acids. The germline V gene has CDR1 MNHNS and CDR2 SASEGT. Trimming removed 2 bases from V and 2 bases from J, with 3 bases in between. TCRdb processed the 5' RACE reads anew with MiXCR; each CDR3 protein has one entry. The table shows fewer than 450,000 distinct CDR3 sequences, with 3.5% to 4.5% occurring only once. At least ten counts were recorded for this clonotype. The chain is built from TRBV6-1 and TRBJ2-2, with D unclear. The specimen was PBMCs, collected 5 days after the yellow fever booster vaccination. The TCR comes from a man between 18 and 35 years old who received the YFV17D yellow fever vaccine. The DNA of the CDR3 is TGTGCCAGCAGTGAACCAAACACCGGGGAGCTGTTTTTT. It is translated as CASSEPNTGELFF.